This is a list of T cell receptor beta chains from one sample in a study of T cell responses to AZD1222 COVID-19 vaccine. The protocol was immunoSEQ multiplex PCR, while the TCRdb copy is restricted to in-frame clones and leaves out a portion. The repertoire holds around 150,000 clones, with 92% as singletons. Sequenced material: peripheral blood, taken 28 days after the second AZD1222 dose. Receptors were obtained from an adult who received the AZD1222 COVID-19 vaccine. CDR3s leave out the opening cysteine and the closing phenylalanine or tryptophan.

J	V	CDR3
TRBJ2-5	TRBV2	ASSGPWDRDRLETQY
TRBJ1-6	TRBV5-4	ASSLHTGDSPLH
TRBJ2-5	TRBV7-3	ASSLGLRETQY
TRBJ2-7	TRBV6-6	ASSDGTGGGYEQY
TRBJ1-2	TRBV27	ASSPNRGNYGYT
TRBJ1-5	TRBV4-1	ASSQGRDSNQPQH
TRBJ2-7	TRBV5-1	AGKADFESGEQY
TRBJ1-4	TRBV12-5	ASGLGSTNQGEKLF
TRBJ2-1	TRBV5-1	ASSPGQSSYNEQF
TRBJ2-1	TRBV15	ATSRDPGTYNEQF
TRBJ1-5	TRBV5-1	ASSQDGLRNQPQH
TRBJ2-7	TRBV25-1	ASRGSSYEQY
TRBJ2-5	TRBV30	AWSVWLAGGPSETQY
TRBJ2-5	TRBV29-1	SVGAGGAGETQY
TRBJ2-1	TRBV10-3	AITITSGGYNEQF
TRBJ2-6	TRBV24-1	ATSDSWGPTRLSSGANVLT
TRBJ2-2	TRBV4-1	ASSQDPGNTGELF
TRBJ2-1	TRBV27	ASSSRTGNAFHEQF
TRBJ1-6	TRBV3-1/TRBV3-2	ASSPTTANSPLH
TRBJ1-2	TRBV5-5	ASSLDPGNYGYT
TRBJ2-7	TRBV15	ATSTRIGEQY
TRBJ1-1	TRBV19	ASSISLYTEAF
TRBJ1-1	TRBV13	ASSLGRLNTEAF
TRBJ1-1	TRBV5-1	ASSLLGTGNAEAF
TRBJ2-1	TRBV2	ASNRGDGRSYNEQF
TRBJ2-1	TRBV5-1	ASSPKSGNGYNEQF
TRBJ2-7	TRBV11-3	ASSSGAYEQY
TRBJ2-2	TRBV11-2	ASSLVEGVGELF
TRBJ2-7	TRBV5-4	ASSLLAGDNEQY
TRBJ2-2	TRBV5-1	ASSFGGLAGELF
TRBJ2-7	TRBV11-2	ASSPFSYEQY
TRBJ2-3	TRBV3-1/TRBV3-2	ASSPWTSADTQY
TRBJ2-1	TRBV28	ASSFPGGRDREQF
TRBJ1-1	TRBV18	ASSPIYGRAGNTEAF
TRBJ2-5	TRBV3-1/TRBV3-2	ASSHDRAGTLETQY
TRBJ1-1	TRBV27	ASSRAVMNTEAF
TRBJ2-1	TRBV6-5	ASSLGLYNEQF
TRBJ1-5	TRBV10-2	ASSEVGATNQPQH
TRBJ1-1	TRBV15	ATSRQGKDTEAF
TRBJ1-1	TRBV28	ASSWWGRQTEAF
TRBJ1-1	TRBV19	ASSARTGGTRGEAF
TRBJ2-7	TRBV5-6	ASSEFFSYEQY
TRBJ2-7	TRBV27	ASSPGLAGNYEQY
TRBJ1-5	TRBV10-1	ASSTRNSNQPQH
TRBJ2-7	TRBV12-3/TRBV12-4	ATALSYEQY
TRBJ1-5	TRBV27	ASSFSSYSNQPQH
TRBJ2-2	TRBV5-3	ARRADRTNTGELF
TRBJ1-1	TRBV6-5	ASSYPGANTEAF
TRBJ1-6	TRBV9	ASSVEGTANSPLH
TRBJ2-1	TRBV5-1	ASGGDNEQF
TRBJ1-6	TRBV12-3/TRBV12-4	ASSLRQITPLH
TRBJ1-1	TRBV9	ASSQKAESTEAF
TRBJ2-7	TRBV6-5	ASAGRGGPYEQY